Each of the 20 T cell receptor beta chains below was sequenced from the same sample in a study of T-cell memory formation after mild COVID-19. TCRdb ran MiXCR on the 5' RACE reads and lists one entry per CDR3 protein. The table lists roughly 550,000 distinct CDR3 sequences, about a fifth of them singletons, with around 12% in the top ten. Sequenced sample: PBMCs or a T cell subset sorted from them (not recorded which). All receptors come from an adult woman who had mild COVID-19 (a few samples of this study predate the infection). Cell type and time point are not known.

This clonotype was seen at least ten times. V is TRBV4-3 and J is TRBJ2-7, with unresolved D. Trimming removed 0 bases from V and 3 bases from J, with 9 bases in between. This CDR3 has 14 residues. Germline-derived CDR1 and CDR2 are LGHNA and YSLEER. CDR3 amino acids: CASSQELSDYEQYF. CDR3 in DNA: TGCGCCAGCAGCCAAGAATTAAGCGACTACGAGCAGTACTTC.

This clonotype appeared a few times. The germline gene is not matched at one end of the junction; a read error may be the cause. The chain links TRBV15 to TRBJ2-4; TRBD1 might be the D (5 bases). Germline V gene sequence: CDR1 LNHNV, CDR2 YYDKDF (reference sequence). This CDR3 spans 15 amino acids. CDR3: CATSSLTGAENIQYF. CDR3 nucleotides: TGTGCCACCAGCAGCCTAACAGGAGCCGAAAACATTCAGTACTTC.

The chain is built from TRBV25-1 and TRBJ2-7; the D gene could be TRBD1 or TRBD2 (6 bases each). Trimming left V 2 bases short and J 5 bases short, with 19 bases between. The CDR3 extends over 16 amino acids. Germline V gene sequence: CDR1 MGHDK, CDR2 SYGVNS. The CDR3 sequence is CASSEAPGARGNEQYF. CDR3 in DNA: TGTGCCAGCAGTGAAGCCCCGGGGGCGCGGGGCAACGAGCAGTACTTC.

A few counts support this clonotype. The V and J genes are TRBV19 and TRBJ2-3; TRBD2 agrees at 9 bases. The V gene's germline CDR1 is LNHDA and CDR2 SQIVND (reference sequence). V shed 7 bases and J 0 bases; nucleotides not matched to a gene: 11. The CDR3 is 17 amino acids. The CDR3 is CASTSIKGLASTDTQYF. CDR3 nucleotides: TGTGCCAGTACCAGTATAAAGGGACTAGCTAGCACAGATACGCAGTATTTT.

This rearrangement joins TRBV4-3 to TRBJ2-1, with TRBD2 as a possible D gene (5 bases). The germline gives CDR1 LGHNA, CDR2 YSLEER. V shed 4 bases and J shed 6 bases, with 16 bases lying between them. This CDR3 is 15 amino acids long. The CDR3 sequence: CASSLMGAEANEQFF. Written as DNA, the CDR3 is TGCGCCAGCAGCCTTATGGGAGCAGAGGCCAATGAGCAGTTCTTC.

The rearrangement joins TRBV18 to TRBJ1-1, with a possible D match to TRBD1 (6 bases). V dropped 1 base and J dropped 5 bases, with 11 bases sitting between them. CDR1 KGHSH and CDR2 LQKENI come from the germline V gene. This CDR3 is 14 amino acids long. This CDR3 reads CASSPQGGRTEAFF. DNA for the CDR3: TGTGCCAGCTCACCACAGGGGGGTCGGACTGAAGCTTTCTTT.

The rearrangement links TRBV21-1 to TRBJ2-5; no DNA check was done on the table's D call, TRBD1. TRBV21-1 is a pseudogene segment. The CDR3 has 15 amino acids. The CDR3 spells CASSTTGKPQETQYF. Written as DNA, the CDR3 is TGTGCCAGCAGCACAACCGGGAAGCCCCAAGAGACCCAGTACTTC.

The chain has TRBV7-9 and TRBJ2-5; 9 bases fit TRBD2. The CDR3 is made up of 13 amino acids. Germline V gene data show CDR1 as SEHNR and CDR2 as FQNEAQ (reference sequence). After removal of 7 bases from V and 5 bases from J, the junction contained 5 bases not matched to a gene. The CDR3 loop is CASTNSGGETQYF. CDR3 nucleotide sequence: TGTGCCAGCACCAATAGCGGGGGTGAGACCCAGTACTTC.

This clonotype was found many times. Relative to the germline gene, one junction end is altered; a read error may explain this. The chain recombines TRBV4-1 with TRBJ2-7; a possible D gene is TRBD1 (5 bases). The CDR3 extends over 13 amino acids. Germline V gene data show CDR1 as MGHRA and CDR2 as YSYEKL. The CDR3 region has the DNA TGTGCCAGCAGCCAAGACAGAGCCTACGAGCAGTACTTC. It codes for CASSQDRAYEQYF.

In its sample, this clonotype was seen a few times. The chain recombines TRBV9 with TRBJ2-1, with D perhaps given as TRBD1 or TRBD2 (6 bases each). The CDR3 extends over 17 amino acids. The germline V gene encodes CDR1 SGDLS and CDR2 YYNGEE. V shed 0 bases and J shed 5 bases, with 18 bases lying between them. The CDR3 coding sequence is TGTGCCAGCAGCGTAGACCCCCGAGGAGGGGGAGACAATGAGCAGTTCTTC. Translation: CASSVDPRGGGDNEQFF.

V and J are TRBV29-1 and TRBJ2-3; 10 positions agree with TRBD2. The CDR3 is 15 amino acids. V was pared by 2 bases and J by 5 bases, with 7 bases of the junction left unmatched. From germline, CDR1 is SQVTM and CDR2 ANQGSEA. CDR3 nucleotides: TGCAGCGTTGAATTGGGCCTAGCGGGAGTAGATACGCAGTATTTT. This gives the protein CSVELGLAGVDTQYF.

This chain uses TRBV20-1 with TRBJ1-2, with TRBD1 as a possible D gene (5 bases). This CDR3 is built from 11 residues. CDR1 DFQATT and CDR2 SNEGSKA come from the germline V gene (reference sequence). V lost 6 bases and J 4 bases, leaving 9 bases between the germline ends. The CDR3 coding sequence is TGCAGTGCCCCAGGGATCTATGGCTACACCTTC. This sequence encodes CSAPGIYGYTF.

This chain connects TRBV24-1 to TRBJ1-2; D may be TRBD1 (6 bases). This CDR3 region has 16 residues. Trimming removed 3 bases from V and 4 bases from J, with 17 bases in between. Germline-derived CDR1 and CDR2 are KGHDR and SFDVKD. CDR3 sequence reads: CATSDPGQPGGYGYTF. The DNA for the CDR3 is TGTGCCACCAGTGATCCTGGACAGCCCGGGGGCTATGGCTACACCTTC.

The gene calls are TRBV27 and TRBJ2-2; D possibly uses TRBD1 or TRBD2 (7 bases each). The ends were cut back, 7 bases at V and 4 bases at J, with 16 bases in the middle. This CDR3 spans 15 amino acids. Germline V gene lookup returns CDR1 MNHEY and CDR2 SMNVEV (reference sequence). This chain's CDR3 is CASTGGGFPTGELFF. The CDR3 DNA follows: TGTGCCAGCACAGGGGGGGGTTTTCCCACCGGGGAGCTGTTTTTT.

The chain joins TRBV11-2 to TRBJ2-5, with 7 bases identical to TRBD2. Germline V CDR1 and CDR2: SGHAT, FQNNGV. CDR3 length equals 14 residues. V dropped 4 bases and J dropped 4; count of bases not matched to a gene: 6. The CDR3 region is CASSSWGGRETQYF. CDR3 sequence (DNA): TGTGCCAGCAGCTCCTGGGGAGGGCGAGAGACCCAGTACTTC. Combining the CDR3 with reference TRBV11-2 and TRBJ2-5 gives the whole variable domain EAGVAQSPRYKIIEKRQSVAFWCNPISGHATLYWYQQILGQGPKLLIQFQNNGVVDDSQLPKDRFSAERLKGVDSTLKIQPAKLEDSAVYLCASSSWGGRETQYFGPGTRLLVL.

This clonotype was picked up a small number of times. The chain has TRBV29-1 and TRBJ2-3, with 8 bases fitting TRBD2. The germline V gene has CDR1 SQVTM and CDR2 ANQGSEA. CDR3 size: 15 residues. V was pared by 6 bases and J by 7 bases, with 15 bases of the junction left unmatched. The CDR3 sequence: CSVAGGASPHHTQYF. CDR3 nucleotide sequence: TGCAGCGTGGCCGGGGGGGCCTCCCCGCACCATACGCAGTATTTT.

This clonotype was detected once. This chain joins TRBV7-9 and TRBJ1-2; possibly TRBD1 for D (6 bases). The germline gives CDR1 SEHNR, CDR2 FQNEAQ (reference sequence). The CDR3 length is 15 residues. Trimming removed 6 bases from V and 8 bases from J, with 22 bases in between. In nucleotides, the CDR3 is TGTGCCAGCAGTACTCCGGGACAACCTCAAGAGGGCTACACCTTC. Translated: CASSTPGQPQEGYTF.

The chain is built from TRBV19 and TRBJ1-3; D is uncertain. The germline V and J ends were trimmed by 3 bases and 0 bases, with 9 bases remaining between them. This CDR3 is 15 amino acids long. Germline-derived CDR1 and CDR2 are LNHDA and SQIVND (reference sequence). This chain's CDR3 is CASSIAGLSGNTIYF. The CDR3 bases are TGTGCCAGTAGTATTGCGGGCCTCTCTGGAAACACCATATATTTT.

The rearrangement links TRBV3-1 to TRBJ2-5, with 8 bases matching TRBD2. Per germline, CDR1 LGHDT and CDR2 YNNKEL (reference sequence). J lost 4 bases, V lost 1 base, and 14 bases had no gene match. There are 18 residues in the CDR3. DNA of the CDR3: TGTGCCAGCAGCCAAGTAGGATTTAGCGGGGCCGGCGGAGAGACCCAGTACTTC. This translates into CASSQVGFSGAGGETQYF.

This clonotype was seen a handful of times. The V and J genes are TRBV29-1 and TRBJ2-7; TRBD1 agrees at 9 bases. V trimming: 3 bases; J trimming: 12 bases; junction bases outside the gene matches: 9. Per germline, CDR1 SQVTM and CDR2 ANQGSEA. This CDR3 contains 12 residues. Written as DNA, the CDR3 is TGCAGCGTTGATTTCGGACAGGGGTGGGTGTACTTC. It encodes CSVDFGQGWVYF.